Listed below are T cell receptor beta chains from one sample, sequenced in a study of T cells after yellow fever vaccination. TCRdb analysed the 5' RACE reads with MiXCR anew, one entry per CDR3 protein. The sample comprises some 27,000 distinct CDR3 sequences, approximately 6.5% of which are singletons, and about 25% rests with the top ten. The input for sequencing was PBMCs, either bulk or a sorted T-cell subset (CD4+, CD8+, memory, or dextramer-sorted; not recorded which), taken on the day of the yellow fever booster vaccination. The receptor set was obtained from a man aged 25 to 45 who received the YFV17D yellow fever vaccine. CDR3s include the opening cysteine and the closing phenylalanine or tryptophan. The D gene is left open where the match is weak. Only some rows state a clone size, as once, few, many or a class for expanded clones.

many,TRBJ1-3,.,TRBV20-1,CSARDDRTGNTIYF,TGCAGTGCTAGAGATGACAGAACGGGAAACACCATATATTTT
.,TRBJ1-3,.,TRBV6-6,CASTRVGLYTIYF,TGTGCCAGCACACGGGTTGGTCTATACACCATATATTTT
many,TRBJ1-1,.,TRBV4-3,CASSQERGTRQKAFF,TGCGCCAGCAGCCAAGAACGAGGTACGAGGCAGAAAGCTTTCTTT
few,TRBJ2-7,TRBD1,TRBV7-4,CASSRDRFYEQYF,TGTGCCAGCAGCCGGGACAGATTCTACGAGCAGTACTTC
many,TRBJ2-4,.,TRBV7-2,CASSFALGAGTKNIQYF,TGTGCCAGCAGCTTTGCCCTTGGTGCGGGAACCAAAAACATTCAGTACTTC
few,TRBJ2-1,TRBD2,TRBV30,CAWSSLAGYNEQFF,TGTGCCTGGAGTAGCCTAGCGGGCTACAATGAGCAGTTCTTC
few,TRBJ2-1,TRBD1,TRBV6-5,CASSYSGQGLGNEQFF,TGTGCCAGCAGTTACTCCGGACAGGGGTTGGGGAATGAGCAGTTCTTC
.,TRBJ2-2,TRBD2,TRBV5-1,CASSPGLAETGELFF,TGCGCCAGCAGCCCGGGACTAGCGGAAACCGGGGAGCTGTTTTTT
many,TRBJ2-1,.,TRBV3-1,CASSHSYNEQFF,TGTGCCAGCAGCCACAGTTACAATGAGCAGTTCTTC
many,TRBJ2-3,.,TRBV2,CASSSGTLSTDTQYF,TGTGCCAGCAGTTCCGGGACTTTAAGCACAGATACGCAGTATTTT
.,TRBJ2-2,TRBD2,TRBV19,CASRILAGGGTGELFF,TGTGCCAGTAGGATACTAGCGGGAGGCGGAACCGGGGAGCTGTTTTTT
.,TRBJ2-7,TRBD2,TRBV7-9,CASSWLAGEQYF,TGTGCCAGCAGCTGGTTAGCGGGAGAGCAGTACTTC
.,TRBJ2-1,.,TRBV29-1,CSVDGGLSGEQFF,TGCAGCGTTGATGGCGGGCTGAGTGGGGAGCAGTTCTTC
.,TRBJ2-7,.,TRBV7-2,CASSSAGSYEQYF,TGTGCCAGCAGCTCTGCGGGGTCCTACGAGCAGTACTTC
.,TRBJ1-2,.,TRBV6-2/TRBV6-3,CASSPTGFYGYTF,TGTGCCAGCAGTCCCACAGGATTCTATGGCTACACCTTC
few,TRBJ1-1,.,TRBV7-9,CASRPGTENTEAFF,TGTGCCAGCAGGCCGGGGACGGAAAACACTGAAGCTTTCTTT
many,TRBJ2-3,.,TRBV7-2,CASSSSPGFTDTQYF,TGTGCCAGCAGCTCTAGCCCGGGGTTCACAGATACGCAGTATTTT
many,TRBJ2-1,TRBD2,TRBV12-3/TRBV12-4,CASRAGAHEQFF,TGTGCCAGCAGAGCGGGGGCCCATGAGCAGTTCTTC
many,TRBJ1-2,.,TRBV29-1,CSVRGVSGYTF,TGCAGCGTTCGAGGCGTTAGTGGCTACACCTTC
many,TRBJ2-7,TRBD1,TRBV7-9,CASSPGQGGDYEQYF,TGTGCCAGCAGTCCCGGACAGGGGGGAGACTACGAGCAGTACTTC
many,TRBJ1-3,.,TRBV29-1,CSVVGAGNTIYF,TGCAGCGTTGTAGGCGCTGGAAACACCATATATTTT
many,TRBJ2-1,TRBD2,TRBV5-1,CASSPSGRATNEQFF,TGCGCCAGCAGCCCTAGCGGGAGGGCCACCAATGAGCAGTTCTTC
many,TRBJ2-5,TRBD2,TRBV4-2,CASSQGGTSEQETQYF,TGTGCCAGCAGCCAAGGCGGGACTAGCGAGCAAGAGACCCAGTACTTC